Below are 5 T cell receptor beta chains sequenced from a single sample in a study of identical twins. TCRdb re-called the 5' RACE reads through MiXCR, storing one row per CDR3 protein. The sample contains about 250,000 distinct CDR3 sequences, approximately 8% of which appear only once. These data were likewise used in another study, on yellow fever vaccine responses in identical twins.

The source material was CD8+ T cells sorted from blood. These receptors originate from a woman between 18 and 30 years old in good health.

Worth noting for this clonotype: A much larger clone is a single base away; this may be a read error. The rearrangement links TRBV5-1 to TRBJ2-1; D tentatively fits TRBD1 or TRBD2 (5 bases each). The CDR3 totals 12 residues. Germline CDR1 SGHRS, CDR2 YFSETQ. CDR3 DNA sequence: TGCGACAGCAGCTTGGGGGTCCGTGAGCAGTTCTTC. Translating it yields CDSSLGVREQFF. Supplemented by reference TRBV5-1 and TRBJ2-1, the full variable domain reads KAGVTQTPRYLIKTRGQQVTLSCSPISGHRSVSWYQQTPGQGLQFLFEYFSETQRNKGNFPGRFSGRQFSNSRSEMNVSTLELGDSALYLCDSSLGVREQFFGPGTRLTVL.

This sequence joins TRBV6-5 and TRBJ2-1, with D perhaps matching TRBD1 or TRBD2 (5 bases each). Germline V gene sequence: CDR1 MNHEY, CDR2 SVGAGI. V was cut by 1 base and J by 5 bases, with 9 bases left in between. CDR3 size: 14 residues. CDR3 sequence reads: CASSYLGDDNEQFF. The CDR3 region has the DNA TGTGCCAGCAGTTACTTGGGGGACGACAATGAGCAGTTCTTC.

This clonotype occurred many times. V is TRBV7-9 and J is TRBJ2-5; 7 nucleotides align to TRBD2. J lost 4 bases, V lost 5 bases, and 13 bases had no gene match. Germline values: CDR1 SEHNR, CDR2 FQNEAQ (reference sequence). The CDR3 runs 16 residues. This CDR3 reads CASSPLPSGIRETQYF. DNA of the CDR3: TGTGCCAGCAGCCCCCTTCCCAGCGGGATAAGAGAGACCCAGTACTTC.

This clonotype showed up just a few times. V usage is TRBV5-5 and J usage is TRBJ2-7; D is ambiguous. CDR3 length: 12 residues. Germline V gene data show CDR1 as SGHKS and CDR2 as YYEKEE (reference sequence). V lost 1 base to trimming and J lost 6 bases, with 8 bases between them. The CDR3 loop reads CASSLLGSEQYV. As DNA, the CDR3 is TGTGCCAGCAGCTTGTTGGGGTCCGAGCAGTACGTC.

This clonotype was found a few times. The chain combines TRBV28 with TRBJ2-4; D may correspond to TRBD1 or TRBD2 (5 bases each). There are 13 residues in the CDR3. With 1 base removed from V and 9 bases from J, the gap between germline ends came to 10 bases. Germline CDR1 is MDHEN and CDR2 is SYDVKM. CDR3 protein: CASSLFAGSIQYF. The CDR3 DNA sequence: TGTGCCAGCAGTTTATTTGCAGGGAGCATTCAGTACTTC. Drawing the rest from reference TRBV28 and TRBJ2-4, the complete variable domain is DVKVTQSSRYLVKRTGEKVFLECVQDMDHENMFWYRQDPGLGLRLIYFSYDVKMKEKGDIPEGYSVSREKKERFSLILESASTNQTSMYLCASSLFAGSIQYFGAGTRLSVL.